The rows below give T cell receptor beta chains drawn from one sample of a study of blood T cell repertoires in COVID-19. Method: immunoSEQ multiplex PCR; TCRdb's copy keeps in-frame clones and lacks some. The sample has some 100,000 clones, about 90% seen once. Sequencing input: peripheral blood. The receptors derive from a woman aged 25 to 45 with acute or convalescent COVID-19. Each CDR3 is given with its conserved first and last residue. The order of the fields is CDR3 length, V gene, D gene, clone size, J gene, CDR3 DNA, CDR3 protein. The D gene is left open where the match is weak. Some rows mark clone size as missing; the rest say once, few, many or name a class of expanded clone.

>13|TRBV6-1|TRBD1|.|TRBJ2-7
TGTGCCAGCAGTGAGACAGGGATCTACGAGCAGTACTTC
CASSETGIYEQYF
>16|TRBV2|.|.|TRBJ1-1
TGTGCCAGGCCTTATGACAGCCCCCCGGGGAACACTGAAGCTTTCTTT
CARPYDSPPGNTEAFF
>14|TRBV10-3|.|.|TRBJ1-2
TGTGCCATCAGTGAGTCGCAGGGTGGCTATGGCTACACCTTC
CAISESQGGYGYTF
>15|TRBV7-9|.|.|TRBJ1-1
TGTGCCAGCAGCGCTAACCGGGGGGCTGACACTGAAGCTTTCTTT
CASSANRGADTEAFF
>13|TRBV5-4|.|once|TRBJ1-2
TGTGCCAGCAGCTTGACAGGCATCTATGGCTACACCTTC
CASSLTGIYGYTF
>12|TRBV5-1|.|.|TRBJ1-2
TGCGCCAGCAGCTTTCAGGGTCATGGCTACACCTTC
CASSFQGHGYTF
>15|TRBV7-2|.|.|TRBJ1-5
TGTGCCAGCAGCTTAGCGGTCGGTAGCAATCAGCCCCAGCATTTT
CASSLAVGSNQPQHF
>14|TRBV5-1|.|.|TRBJ1-2
TGCGCCAGCAGCTTGGCCCCGGGGAACTATGGCTACACCTTC
CASSLAPGNYGYTF
>14|TRBV28|TRBD1|few|TRBJ1-3
TGTGCCAGCCGGGGACAGCACTCTGGAAACACCATATATTTT
CASRGQHSGNTIYF
>14|TRBV5-6|.|.|TRBJ1-2
TGTGCCAGCAGCTTGGCGGGCCAGGGAATTGGCTACACCTTC
CASSLAGQGIGYTF
>14|TRBV30|TRBD2|.|TRBJ2-3
TGTGCCTGGACTAGCGGGGGGCTCTTGGATACGCAGTATTTT
CAWTSGGLLDTQYF
>12|TRBV6-5|.|.|TRBJ2-7
TGTGCCGCAGCCAGGGACATGTACGAGCAGTACTTC
CAAARDMYEQYF
>12|TRBV12-3/TRBV12-4|.|.|TRBJ2-3
TGTGCCAGCAGGGGCACCACAGATACGCAGTATTTT
CASRGTTDTQYF